These 11 T cell receptor beta chains were sequenced from one sample in a study of CD8 T cells in Susac syndrome. It was with random hexamers that about 0.45 to 1 ug RNA was reverse transcribed. Using its own MiXCR run on the immunoSEQ multiplex PCR reads, TCRdb lists one record per CDR3 protein. The repertoire includes approximately 190,000 distinct CDR3 sequences, roughly 95% of them detected once, and 0.098% sits in the top ten. The sequenced sample was CD4+ T cells from PBMCs. The receptors were sampled from a human donor with Susac syndrome.

V and J are TRBV30 and TRBJ2-7, with unresolved D. V lost 0 bases and J lost 4, with 16 bases in between. The CDR3 has 15 residues. The germline V gene encodes CDR1 GTSNPN and CDR2 SVGIG (reference sequence). Here the CDR3 DNA reads TGTGCCTGGAGTGTACGGGCTATCGCGTGGTACGAGCAGTACTTC. This sequence encodes CAWSVRAIAWYEQYF.

The gene calls are TRBV12-3 or TRBV12-4 and TRBJ1-6, with D perhaps matching TRBD1 (6 bases). Between the trimmed V and J ends, which lost 2 bases and 3 bases, there was a span of 11 bases. CDR3 length: 16 amino acids. Written as DNA, the CDR3 is TGTGCCAGCAGTTTATCGGGGGCGAGCTATAATTCACCCCTCCACTTT. It codes for CASSLSGASYNSPLHF.

The chain uses TRBV28 and TRBJ2-2, with 7 bases aligning to TRBD2. This CDR3 region has 13 residues. The J segment lost 5 bases and the V segment lost 5 bases, leaving 2 bases of the junction unmatched. The germline V gene has CDR1 MDHEN and CDR2 SYDVKM. The DNA for the CDR3 is TGTGCCAGCAGTCTAGCGGCAACCGGGGAGCTGTTTTTT. Its translation is CASSLAATGELFF. Full variable domain (missing parts from reference TRBV28 and TRBJ2-2): DVKVTQSSRYLVKRTGEKVFLECVQDMDHENMFWYRQDPGLGLRLIYFSYDVKMKEKGDIPEGYSVSREKKERFSLILESASTNQTSMYLCASSLAATGELFFGEGSRLTVL.

The rearrangement joins TRBV15 to TRBJ2-7, with D tentatively TRBD2 (5 bases). Germline V CDR1 and CDR2: LNHNV, YYDKDF (reference sequence). The CDR3 contains 15 residues. V was clipped by 5 bases and J by 3 bases, with 17 bases between them. The CDR3 coding sequence is TGTGCCACCAGCCTACTCCCGGACGGGAACTACGAGCAGTACTTC. It translates to CATSLLPDGNYEQYF.

The rearrangement links TRBV4-1 to TRBJ2-1; possible D gene TRBD2, 5 bases. The CDR3 totals 16 residues. CDR1 and CDR2 from the germline V gene are MGHRA and YSYEKL. The V end was cut by 0 bases, the J end by 2 bases, with 11 bases between. The CDR3 sequence: CASSQDVLAAYNEQFF. CDR3 in DNA: TGCGCCAGCAGCCAAGATGTCCTAGCAGCCTACAATGAGCAGTTCTTC.

The rearrangement uses TRBV30 and TRBJ1-4; no definite D call. Trimming took 4 bases from V and 0 from J, leaving 18 bases between them. The CDR3 is 17 amino acids. Germline lookup yields CDR1 GTSNPN and CDR2 SVGIG (reference sequence). The DNA of the CDR3 is TGTGCCTGGATGGATCGTACAGCCTACGCAACTAATGAAAAACTGTTTTTT. This translates into CAWMDRTAYATNEKLFF.

The genes are TRBV12-3 or TRBV12-4 and TRBJ1-2, with a weak D call TRBD1 (6 bases). Deletions cut 6 bases from V and 4 bases from J, with 18 bases between. The CDR3 sequence is 15 residues long. This chain's CDR3 is CASRAQLGAGYGYTF. The CDR3 DNA follows: TGTGCCAGCAGGGCCCAACTGGGGGCAGGCTATGGCTACACCTTC.

V usage is TRBV20-1 and J usage is TRBJ1-1; D remains ambiguous. The germline V and J ends were trimmed by 1 base and 3 bases, with 9 bases remaining between them. Germline V gene lookup returns CDR1 DFQATT and CDR2 SNEGSKA (reference sequence). There are 13 residues in the CDR3. CDR3 in DNA: TGCAGTGCTAGAGTTGAAGCGGACACTGAAGCTTTCTTT. This sequence encodes CSARVEADTEAFF.

The chain has TRBV12-3 or TRBV12-4 and TRBJ1-6; perhaps TRBD1 as D (5 bases). Trimming left V 5 bases short and J 9 bases short, with 17 bases between. There are 15 residues in the CDR3. CDR3 bases: TGTGCCAGCAGTCCCGGGACCGAGGGGAGTTCACCCCTCCACTTT. This translates into CASSPGTEGSSPLHF.

The gene calls are TRBV19 and TRBJ2-7, with D perhaps matching TRBD2 (5 bases). Germline V lookup: CDR1 LNHDA, CDR2 SQIVND (reference sequence). This CDR3 is built from 14 residues. V was clipped by 3 bases and J by 6 bases, with 15 bases between them. CDR3 nucleotides: TGTGCCAGTAGTATTTCGCGCGGGCTTTCCGAGCAGTACTTC. Translated: CASSISRGLSEQYF. The entire variable domain, with the rest obtained from reference TRBV19 and TRBJ2-7, is as follows: DGGITQSPKYLFRKEGQNVTLSCEQNLNHDAMYWYRQDPGQGLRLIYYSQIVNDFQKGDIAEGYSVSREKKESFPLTVTSAQKNPTAFYLCASSISRGLSEQYFGPGTRLTVT.

The CDR3 coding sequence is TGCAGTGCTAGAGACCCACAACAGGGATTGTACGAGCAGTACTTC. This codes for CSARDPQQGLYEQYF. The genes are TRBV20-1 and TRBJ2-7; maybe TRBD1 (6 bases). The CDR3 runs 15 residues. CDR1 is DFQATT, CDR2 SNEGSKA, per germline (reference sequence). With 0 bases removed from V and 4 bases from J, the gap between germline ends came to 16 bases.